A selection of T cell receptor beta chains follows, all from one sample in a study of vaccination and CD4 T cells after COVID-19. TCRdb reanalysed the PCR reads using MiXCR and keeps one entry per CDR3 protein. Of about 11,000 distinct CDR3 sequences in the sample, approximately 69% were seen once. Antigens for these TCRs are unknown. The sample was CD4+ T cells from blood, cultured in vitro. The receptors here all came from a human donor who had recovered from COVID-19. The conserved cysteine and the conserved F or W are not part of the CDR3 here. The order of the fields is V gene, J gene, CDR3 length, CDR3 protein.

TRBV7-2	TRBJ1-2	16	ASSLAFKTGTGAGGYT
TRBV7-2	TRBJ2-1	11	ASSLAQGVEQF
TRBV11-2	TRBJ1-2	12	ASSLDEGVDGYT
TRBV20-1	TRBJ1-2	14	SARGYSREANYGYT
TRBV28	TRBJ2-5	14	ASSFREYRAQETQY
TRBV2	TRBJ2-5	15	ASSEARLTGDRETQY
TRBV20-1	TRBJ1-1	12	SARVGGPNTEAF
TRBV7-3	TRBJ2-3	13	ASSLTGEPTDTQY
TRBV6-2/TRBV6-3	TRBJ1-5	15	ASSYPRGGTSNQPQH
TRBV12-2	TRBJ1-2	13	ASRLAYRVTNGYT
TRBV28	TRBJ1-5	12	ASSSGGGYQPQH
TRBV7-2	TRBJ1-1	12	ASSFQFADTEAF
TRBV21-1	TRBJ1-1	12	ASSKGGGDTEAF
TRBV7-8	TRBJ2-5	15	ASSFSSGGFGRETQY
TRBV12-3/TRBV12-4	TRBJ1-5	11	ASSPDRRQPQH
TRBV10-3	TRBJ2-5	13	AISESEVLGETQY
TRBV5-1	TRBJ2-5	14	ASSLLTSGMWETQY
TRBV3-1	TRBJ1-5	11	ASSQTGNQPQH
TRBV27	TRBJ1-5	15	ASSFASTGTQGQPQH
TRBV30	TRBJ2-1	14	AWSGLSGGSYTEQF
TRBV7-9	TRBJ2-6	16	ASSLRTTGHSGANVLT
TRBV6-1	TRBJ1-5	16	ASSERTGAQYSNQPQH
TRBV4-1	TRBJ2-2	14	ASSQDPRSLTGELF
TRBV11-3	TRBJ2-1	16	ASSLVLAGGVSYNEQF
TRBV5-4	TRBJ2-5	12	ASSPRGGEETQY
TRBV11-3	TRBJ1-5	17	ASSLDVPDRIDSNQPQH
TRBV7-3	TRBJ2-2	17	ASSPFHFRRGGNTGELF
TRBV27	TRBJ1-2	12	ASSSGTANYGYT
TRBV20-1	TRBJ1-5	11	SVVMQGRQPQH
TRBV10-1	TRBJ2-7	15	ASGEPGQGLAPYEQY
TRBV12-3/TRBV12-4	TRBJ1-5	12	ASSLSGVLGAQH
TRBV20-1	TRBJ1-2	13	SANGGDASYYGYT
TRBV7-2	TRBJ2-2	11	ASRSGGVGELF
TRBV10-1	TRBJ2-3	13	ASSESNRKADTQY
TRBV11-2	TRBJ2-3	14	ASTFTLAGIADTQY